A selection of T cell receptor beta chains follows, all from one sample in a study of cytomegalovirus exposure and HLA in healthy donors. Repertoires were generated with immunoSEQ multiplex PCR, while TCRdb's copy carries only in-frame clones and drops some. Of about 120,000 clones in the sample, approximately 80% were seen once. Sequenced: PBMCs. These receptors originate from a man between 40 and 49 years old in good health and CMV-seronegative. Each CDR3 is given with its conserved first and last residue. A D gene is named only where the DNA matches it firmly. The size field is filled for only some rows; it gives once, few, many or a size class.

J: TRBJ1-5
D: .
size: .
V: TRBV6-1
CDR3: CAGALGSGNQPQHF

J: TRBJ1-5
D: .
size: .
V: TRBV27
CDR3: CASRTTALNQPQHF

J: TRBJ2-1
D: TRBD1
size: .
V: TRBV6-4
CDR3: CASSAEGAGEQFF

J: TRBJ2-1
D: .
size: .
V: TRBV5-1
CDR3: CASSFLSDEQFF

J: TRBJ1-1
D: .
size: .
V: TRBV18
CDR3: CASSPRGNTEAFF

J: TRBJ1-2
D: .
size: .
V: TRBV29-1
CDR3: CSVDSANIYGYTF

J: TRBJ1-6
D: .
size: once
V: TRBV5-6
CDR3: CASTPGGPSVLNSPLHF

J: TRBJ1-1
D: TRBD1
size: .
V: TRBV6-5
CDR3: CASSYTGQSYTEAFF

J: TRBJ1-6
D: .
size: .
V: TRBV10-3
CDR3: CAISEGRRNSPLHF

J: TRBJ2-2
D: .
size: .
V: TRBV30
CDR3: CAWSVMAGGELFF

J: TRBJ1-1
D: .
size: .
V: TRBV7-2
CDR3: CASSPGRHGTEAFF

J: TRBJ2-7
D: TRBD2
size: .
V: TRBV29-1
CDR3: CSVRLAGGPIGYEQYF

J: TRBJ2-1
D: .
size: .
V: TRBV9
CDR3: CASRKGGSSYNEQFF

J: TRBJ2-6
D: .
size: .
V: TRBV11-1
CDR3: CASSPQISGANVLTF

J: TRBJ1-2
D: .
size: few
V: TRBV7-9
CDR3: CASSRGDGYTF

J: TRBJ2-2
D: TRBD1
size: .
V: TRBV7-2
CDR3: CASSFGGQGAGELFF

J: TRBJ2-7
D: TRBD2
size: .
V: TRBV4-3
CDR3: CASSQEARGTSGIPYEQYF

J: TRBJ1-3
D: .
size: once
V: TRBV18
CDR3: CASSPPAADTIYF

J: TRBJ2-5
D: TRBD2
size: .
V: TRBV10-2
CDR3: CATSSSGAGETQYF

J: TRBJ2-3
D: .
size: .
V: TRBV6-1
CDR3: CASSEFRQSDTQYF

J: TRBJ2-1
D: TRBD2
size: few
V: TRBV29-1
CDR3: CSGTPSGSRNEQFF

J: TRBJ2-1
D: TRBD2
size: .
V: TRBV5-6
CDR3: CASSLTPGVAGEQFF

J: TRBJ1-5
D: TRBD1
size: few
V: TRBV5-4
CDR3: CASSPGQGDNQPQHF

J: TRBJ2-5
D: TRBD1
size: .
V: TRBV5-6
CDR3: CASGGTGGSETQYF

J: TRBJ2-2
D: .
size: .
V: TRBV7-9
CDR3: CASRDPRDTSTGELFF

J: TRBJ2-3
D: TRBD2
size: few
V: TRBV15
CDR3: CATSGGLAGVTDTQYF

J: TRBJ1-2
D: TRBD1
size: .
V: TRBV28
CDR3: CASTRTGQGGYGYTF

J: TRBJ2-3
D: TRBD1
size: .
V: TRBV6-1
CDR3: CARGTGTAGDTQYF

J: TRBJ2-2
D: .
size: .
V: TRBV27
CDR3: CASSLLPNRAGELFF

J: TRBJ2-1
D: TRBD1
size: .
V: TRBV7-9
CDR3: CASSPQGVGEQFF

J: TRBJ1-1
D: .
size: .
V: TRBV7-9
CDR3: CASSQGPDTEAFF